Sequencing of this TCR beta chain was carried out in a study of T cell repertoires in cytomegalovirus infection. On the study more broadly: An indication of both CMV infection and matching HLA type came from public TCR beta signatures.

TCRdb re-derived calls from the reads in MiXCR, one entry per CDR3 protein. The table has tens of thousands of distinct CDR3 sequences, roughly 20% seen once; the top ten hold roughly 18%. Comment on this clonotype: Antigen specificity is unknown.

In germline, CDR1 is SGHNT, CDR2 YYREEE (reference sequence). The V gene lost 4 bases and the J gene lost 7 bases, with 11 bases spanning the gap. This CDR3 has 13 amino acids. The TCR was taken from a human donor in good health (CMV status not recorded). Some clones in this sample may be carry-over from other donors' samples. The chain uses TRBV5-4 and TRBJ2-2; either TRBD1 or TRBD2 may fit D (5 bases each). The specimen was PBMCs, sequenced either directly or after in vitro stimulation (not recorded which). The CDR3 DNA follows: TGTGCCAGCAGCCCGTGGGGGAACGGGGAGCTGTTTTTT. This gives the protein CASSPWGNGELFF.